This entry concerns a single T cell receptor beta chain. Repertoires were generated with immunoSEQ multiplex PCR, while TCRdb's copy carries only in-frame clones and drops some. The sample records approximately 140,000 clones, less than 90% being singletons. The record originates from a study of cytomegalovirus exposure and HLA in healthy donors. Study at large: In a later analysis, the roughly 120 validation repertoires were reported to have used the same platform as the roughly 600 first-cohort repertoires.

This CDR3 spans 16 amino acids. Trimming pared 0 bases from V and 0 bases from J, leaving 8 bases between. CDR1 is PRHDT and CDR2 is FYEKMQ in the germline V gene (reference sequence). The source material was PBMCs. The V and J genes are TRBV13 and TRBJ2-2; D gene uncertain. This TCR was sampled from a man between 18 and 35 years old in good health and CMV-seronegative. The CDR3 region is CASSLGRIANTGELFF. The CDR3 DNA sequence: TGTGCCAGCAGCTTAGGGAGAATCGCGAACACCGGGGAGCTGTTTTTT.